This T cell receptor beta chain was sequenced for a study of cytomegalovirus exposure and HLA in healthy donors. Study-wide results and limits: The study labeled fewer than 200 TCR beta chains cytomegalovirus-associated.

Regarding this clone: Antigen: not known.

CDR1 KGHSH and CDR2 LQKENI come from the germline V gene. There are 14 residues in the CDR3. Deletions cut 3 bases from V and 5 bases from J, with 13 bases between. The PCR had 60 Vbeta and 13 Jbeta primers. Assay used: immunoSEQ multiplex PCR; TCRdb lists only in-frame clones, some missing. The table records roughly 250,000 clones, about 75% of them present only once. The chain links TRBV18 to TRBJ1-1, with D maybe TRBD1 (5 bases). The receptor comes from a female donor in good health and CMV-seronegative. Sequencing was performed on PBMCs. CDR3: CASSPLPGGTEAFF. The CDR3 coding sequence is TGTGCCAGCTCACCTCTACCGGGGGGGACTGAAGCTTTCTTT. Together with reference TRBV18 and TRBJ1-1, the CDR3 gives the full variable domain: NAGVMQNPRHLVRRRGQEARLRCSPMKGHSHVYWYRQLPEEGLKFMVYLQKENIIDESGMPKERFSAEFPKEGPSILRIQQVVRGDSAAYFCASSPLPGGTEAFFGQGTRLTVV.